This T cell receptor (beta chain) was identified during a study of blood T cell repertoires in COVID-19. As for the study in general: The origin of the acute and convalescent COVID-19 samples was the United States, Italy and Spain. From T cells, B-cell-depleted T cells, or PBMCs came the material, which was cDNA or gDNA.

CDR1 and CDR2 from the germline V gene are KGHDR and SFDVKD. This CDR3 is 14 amino acids long. With 0 bases removed from V and 3 bases from J, the gap between germline ends came to 5 bases. Source study methods: Estimates of nucleated cell counts were drawn from the amplification of reference gene primers. The repertoire was sequenced with immunoSEQ multiplex PCR; TCRdb's copy has only in-frame clones and lacks some. V, J and clone size are those of that table, while D and trimming were read from the DNA. The data show approximately 93,000 clones, roughly 70% seen once. The chain links TRBV24-1 to TRBJ2-1; D is ambiguous. The sequencing sample was made of peripheral blood. This receptor was identified in a woman older than 75 with acute or convalescent COVID-19. The CDR3 reads CATSDLRSYNEQFF. Here the CDR3 DNA reads TGTGCCACCAGTGATTTGAGGAGCTACAATGAGCAGTTCTTC.